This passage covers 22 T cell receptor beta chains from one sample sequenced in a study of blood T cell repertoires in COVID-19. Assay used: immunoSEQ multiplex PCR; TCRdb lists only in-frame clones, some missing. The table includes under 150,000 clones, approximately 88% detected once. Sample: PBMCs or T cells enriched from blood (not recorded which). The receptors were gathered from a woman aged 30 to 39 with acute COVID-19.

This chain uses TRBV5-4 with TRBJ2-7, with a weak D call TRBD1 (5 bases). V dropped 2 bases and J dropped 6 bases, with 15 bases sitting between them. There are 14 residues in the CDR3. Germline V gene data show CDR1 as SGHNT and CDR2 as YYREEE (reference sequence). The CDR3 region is CASSFHDRASEQYF. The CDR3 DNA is TGTGCCAGCAGCTTCCACGACAGAGCGAGCGAGCAGTACTTC.

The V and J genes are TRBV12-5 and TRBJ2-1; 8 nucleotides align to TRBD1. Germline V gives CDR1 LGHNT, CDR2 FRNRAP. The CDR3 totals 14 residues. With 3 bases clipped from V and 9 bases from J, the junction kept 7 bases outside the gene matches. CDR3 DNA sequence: TGTGCTAGTGGTTTCGCAGGGGGCGCGGGTGAGCAGTTCTTC. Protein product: CASGFAGGAGEQFF. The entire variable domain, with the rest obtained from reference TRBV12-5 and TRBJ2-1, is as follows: DARVTQTPRHKVTEMGQEVTMRCQPILGHNTVFWYRQTMMQGLELLAYFRNRAPLDDSGMPKDRFSAEMPDATLATLKIQPSEPRDSAVYFCASGFAGGAGEQFFGPGTRLTVL.

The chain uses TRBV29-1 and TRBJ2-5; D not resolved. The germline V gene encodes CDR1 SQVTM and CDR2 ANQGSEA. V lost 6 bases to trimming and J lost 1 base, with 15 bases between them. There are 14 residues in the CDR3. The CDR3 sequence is CSVPSIERQETQYF. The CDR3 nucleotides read TGCAGCGTACCGTCCATAGAACGCCAAGAGACCCAGTACTTC.

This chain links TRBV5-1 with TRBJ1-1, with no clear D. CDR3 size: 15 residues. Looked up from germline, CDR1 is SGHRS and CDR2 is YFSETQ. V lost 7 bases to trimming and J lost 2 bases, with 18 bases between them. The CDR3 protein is CASHSPSGTNTEAFF. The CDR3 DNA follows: TGCGCCAGCCACTCTCCATCAGGAACTAACACTGAAGCTTTCTTT.

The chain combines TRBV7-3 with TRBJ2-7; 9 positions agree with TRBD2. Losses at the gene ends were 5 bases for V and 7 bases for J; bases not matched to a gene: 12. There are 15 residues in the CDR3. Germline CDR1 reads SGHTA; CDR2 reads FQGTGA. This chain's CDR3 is CASSPTGGRVDEQYF. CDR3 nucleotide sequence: TGTGCCAGCAGCCCGACTGGCGGGAGGGTGGATGAGCAGTACTTC.

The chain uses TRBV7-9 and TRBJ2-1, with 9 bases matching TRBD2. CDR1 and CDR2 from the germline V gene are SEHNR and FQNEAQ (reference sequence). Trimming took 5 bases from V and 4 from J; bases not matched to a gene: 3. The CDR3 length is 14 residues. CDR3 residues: CASSAGLAYNEQFF. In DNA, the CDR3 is TGTGCCAGCAGCGCCGGACTAGCGTACAATGAGCAGTTCTTC.

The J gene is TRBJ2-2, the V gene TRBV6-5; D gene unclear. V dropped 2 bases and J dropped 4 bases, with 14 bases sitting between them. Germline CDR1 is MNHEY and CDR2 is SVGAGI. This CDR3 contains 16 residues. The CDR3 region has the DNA TGTGCCAGCAGTTACCTCTCCGGTTTTGCCACCGGGGAGCTGTTTTTT. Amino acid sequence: CASSYLSGFATGELFF.

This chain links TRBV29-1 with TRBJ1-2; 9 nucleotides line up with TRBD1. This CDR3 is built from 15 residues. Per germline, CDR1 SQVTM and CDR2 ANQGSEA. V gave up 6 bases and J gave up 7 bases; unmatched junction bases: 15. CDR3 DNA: TGCAGCGTCCCGGGACAGGGTGCGATACGCGGTGGCTACACCTTC. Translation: CSVPGQGAIRGGYTF.

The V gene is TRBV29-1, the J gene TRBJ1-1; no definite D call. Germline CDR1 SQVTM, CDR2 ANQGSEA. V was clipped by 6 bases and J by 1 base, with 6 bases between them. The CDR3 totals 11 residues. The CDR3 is CSVTENTEAFF. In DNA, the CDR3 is TGCAGCGTCACAGAGAACACTGAAGCTTTCTTT.

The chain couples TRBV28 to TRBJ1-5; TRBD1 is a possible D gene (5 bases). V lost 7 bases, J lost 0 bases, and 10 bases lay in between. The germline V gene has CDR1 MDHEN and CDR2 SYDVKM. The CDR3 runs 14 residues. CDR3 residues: CASTVGGSNQPQHF. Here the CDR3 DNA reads TGTGCCAGCACGGTGGGGGGTAGCAATCAGCCCCAGCATTTT.

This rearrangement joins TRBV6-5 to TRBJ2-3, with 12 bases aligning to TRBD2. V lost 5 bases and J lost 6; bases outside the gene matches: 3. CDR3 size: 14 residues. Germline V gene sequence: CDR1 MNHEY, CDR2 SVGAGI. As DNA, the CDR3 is TGTGCCAGCAGTCTAGCGGGAGGGCCGGATACGCAGTATTTT. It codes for CASSLAGGPDTQYF.

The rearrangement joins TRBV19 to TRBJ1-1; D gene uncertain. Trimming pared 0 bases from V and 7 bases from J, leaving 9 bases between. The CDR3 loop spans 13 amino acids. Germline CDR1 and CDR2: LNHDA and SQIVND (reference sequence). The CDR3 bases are TGTGCCAGTAGTATAGATCGGGGAGGTGAAGCTTTCTTT. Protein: CASSIDRGGEAFF.

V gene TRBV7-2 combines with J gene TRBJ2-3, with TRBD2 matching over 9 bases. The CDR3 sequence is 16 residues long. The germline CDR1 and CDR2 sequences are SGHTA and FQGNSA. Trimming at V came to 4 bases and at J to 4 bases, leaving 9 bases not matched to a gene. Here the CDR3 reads CASSSGTSWISDTQYF. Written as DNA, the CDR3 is TGTGCCAGCAGCTCGGGGACTAGCTGGATCTCAGATACGCAGTATTTT.

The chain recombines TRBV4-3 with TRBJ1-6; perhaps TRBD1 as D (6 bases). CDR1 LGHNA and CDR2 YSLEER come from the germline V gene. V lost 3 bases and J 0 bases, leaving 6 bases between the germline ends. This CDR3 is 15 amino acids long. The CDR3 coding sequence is TGCGCCAGCAGCCAGGACAGCTCCTATAATTCACCCCTCCACTTT. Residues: CASSQDSSYNSPLHF.

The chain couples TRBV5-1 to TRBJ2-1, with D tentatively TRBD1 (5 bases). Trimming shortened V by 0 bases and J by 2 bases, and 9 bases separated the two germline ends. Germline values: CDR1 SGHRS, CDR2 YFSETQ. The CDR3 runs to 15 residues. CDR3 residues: CASSLGQMTYNEQFF. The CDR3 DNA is TGCGCCAGCAGCTTGGGACAGATGACCTACAATGAGCAGTTCTTC.

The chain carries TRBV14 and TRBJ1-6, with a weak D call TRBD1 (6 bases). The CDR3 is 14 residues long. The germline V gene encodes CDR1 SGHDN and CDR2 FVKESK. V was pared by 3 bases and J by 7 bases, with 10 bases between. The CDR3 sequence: CASSHEQGNSPLHF. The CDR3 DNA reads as TGTGCCAGCAGCCATGAACAGGGAAATTCACCCCTCCACTTT.

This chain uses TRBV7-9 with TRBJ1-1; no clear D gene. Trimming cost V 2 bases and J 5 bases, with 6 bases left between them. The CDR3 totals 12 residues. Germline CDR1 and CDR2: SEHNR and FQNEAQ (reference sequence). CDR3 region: CASSLHGTEAFF. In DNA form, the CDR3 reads TGTGCCAGCAGCTTACACGGGACTGAAGCTTTCTTT.

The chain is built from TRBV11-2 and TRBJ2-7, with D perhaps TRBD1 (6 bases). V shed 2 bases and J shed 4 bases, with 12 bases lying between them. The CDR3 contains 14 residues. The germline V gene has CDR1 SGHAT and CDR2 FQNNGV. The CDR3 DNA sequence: TGTGCCAGCAGCTTATCAGGGGCGATTTACGAGCAGTACTTC. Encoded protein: CASSLSGAIYEQYF.

The CDR3 coding sequence is TGTGCCTGGGATAGGGGCGGGATCTACGAGCAGTACTTC. Encoded protein: CAWDRGGIYEQYF. The V gene is TRBV30, the J gene TRBJ2-7, with D possibly matching TRBD2 (6 bases). The CDR3 loop spans 13 amino acids. Germline V gene lookup returns CDR1 GTSNPN and CDR2 SVGIG (reference sequence). V was clipped by 5 bases and J by 3 bases, with 14 bases between them. Full variable domain (missing parts from reference TRBV30 and TRBJ2-7): SQTIHQWPATLVQPVGSPLSLECTVEGTSNPNLYWYRQAAGRGLQLLFYSVGIGQISSEVPQNLSASRPQDRQFILSSKKLLLSDSGFYLCAWDRGGIYEQYFGPGTRLTVT.

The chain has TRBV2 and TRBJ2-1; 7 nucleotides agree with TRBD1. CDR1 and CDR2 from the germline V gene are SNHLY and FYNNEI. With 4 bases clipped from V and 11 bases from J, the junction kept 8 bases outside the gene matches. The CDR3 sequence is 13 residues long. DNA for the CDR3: TGTGCCAGCAGTGGAGGTGAAAGGGGGCAGCAGTTCTTC. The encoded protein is CASSGGERGQQFF.

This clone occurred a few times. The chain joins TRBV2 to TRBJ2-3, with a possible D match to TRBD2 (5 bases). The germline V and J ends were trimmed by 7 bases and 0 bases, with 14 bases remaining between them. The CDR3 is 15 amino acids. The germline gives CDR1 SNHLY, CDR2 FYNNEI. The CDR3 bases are TGTGCCAGCAAGGCGGAGCGGACCAGCACAGATACGCAGTATTTT. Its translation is CASKAERTSTDTQYF.

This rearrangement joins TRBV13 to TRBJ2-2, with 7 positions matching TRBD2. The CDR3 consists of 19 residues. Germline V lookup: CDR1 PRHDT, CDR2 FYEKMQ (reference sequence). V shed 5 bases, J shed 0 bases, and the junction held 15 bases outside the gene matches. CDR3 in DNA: TGTGCCAGCAGCGGTTGGCCCCCTGGCGGGAGAGCGAACACCGGGGAGCTGTTTTTT. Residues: CASSGWPPGGRANTGELFF.